This entry describes one T cell receptor beta chain. The target antigen is unknown. The data were obtained in a study of T cell responses to AZD1222 COVID-19 vaccine. Study-level findings and limits: Among vaccine-associated CD4 TCRs, coverage spanned spike, with dominance at 160-218 and 743-854. Females made up more of the donors, who were largely white British, and clonal diversity may have come out too low. Repertoire sampling happened only post peak T cell response.

Recipients boosted at about 4 weeks or about 12 weeks are pooled. Germline CDR1 is SGHTA and CDR2 is FQGNSA. This CDR3 region has 18 residues. Trimming removed 3 bases from V and 0 bases from J; junction bases left unmatched: 11. Only in-frame clones appear in the TCRdb table, and some are missing; sequencing was by immunoSEQ multiplex PCR. The sample records some 180,000 clones, 85% to 95% being singletons. Specimen: peripheral blood, collected 28 days after the second AZD1222 dose. The sequence came from an adult who received the AZD1222 COVID-19 vaccine. The chain recombines TRBV7-2 with TRBJ2-1; TRBD2 agrees at 7 bases. The CDR3 region is CASSFPEYGGFSYNEQFF. CDR3 bases: TGTGCCAGCAGCTTCCCAGAGTACGGGGGGTTCTCCTACAATGAGCAGTTCTTC.